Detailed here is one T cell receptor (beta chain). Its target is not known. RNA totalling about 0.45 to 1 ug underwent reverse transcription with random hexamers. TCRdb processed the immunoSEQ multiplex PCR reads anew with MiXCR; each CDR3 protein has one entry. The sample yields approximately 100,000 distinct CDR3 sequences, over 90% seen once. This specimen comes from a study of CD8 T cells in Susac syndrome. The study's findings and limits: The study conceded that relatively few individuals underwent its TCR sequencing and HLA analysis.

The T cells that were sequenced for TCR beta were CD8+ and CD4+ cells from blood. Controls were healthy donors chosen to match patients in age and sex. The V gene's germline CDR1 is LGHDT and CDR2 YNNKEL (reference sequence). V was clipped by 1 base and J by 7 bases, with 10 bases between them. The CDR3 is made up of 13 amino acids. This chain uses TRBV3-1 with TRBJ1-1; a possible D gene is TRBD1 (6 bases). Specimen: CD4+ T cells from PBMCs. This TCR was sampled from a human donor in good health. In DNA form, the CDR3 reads TGTGCCAGCAGCCAAGTTGGGACAAGTGAAGCTTTCTTT. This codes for CASSQVGTSEAFF.